These 16 T cell receptor beta chains were sequenced from one sample in a study of T cells in Graves' hyperthyroidism and ophthalmopathy. The investigators amplified TCR beta CDR3 regions from RNA transcripts. HTBI primers drove first-round RT-PCR of the TCR CDR3. Using its own MiXCR run on the multiplex PCR reads, TCRdb lists one record per CDR3 protein. In the table there are under 400,000 distinct CDR3 sequences, around a fifth of which are singletons. Material: blood. These receptors were taken from a woman aged 50 to 60 with Graves' hyperthyroidism.

This clonotype was observed many times. The V call is TRBV20-1, the J call TRBJ2-7; 13 positions agree with TRBD2. Looked up from germline, CDR1 is DFQATT and CDR2 is SNEGSKA (reference sequence). The ends lost 6 bases at V and 1 base at J; junction bases unmatched: 9. CDR3 length: 16 residues. The CDR3 bases are TGCAGTGCAAGGACTAGCGGGAGCACGAAATCCTACGAGCAGTACTTC. Protein product: CSARTSGSTKSYEQYF.

There are many counts of this clonotype. The chain is built from TRBV27 and TRBJ2-7; D remains ambiguous. Germline values: CDR1 MNHEY, CDR2 SMNVEV (reference sequence). The V end was cut by 6 bases, the J end by 1 base, with 13 bases between. The CDR3 consists of 14 residues. This chain's CDR3 is CASSNSVKSYEQYF. CDR3 DNA: TGTGCCAGCAGCAACTCAGTAAAGTCCTACGAGCAGTACTTC.

The table lists this clonotype with a few counts. This rearrangement joins TRBV12-3 or TRBV12-4 to TRBJ1-2; the match to TRBD1 covers 12 bases. The CDR3 has 16 residues. J lost 6 bases, V lost 6 bases, and 11 bases had no gene match. This CDR3 is CASRPTGTGGADGYTF. The CDR3 bases are TGTGCCAGCAGACCTACCGGGACAGGGGGCGCGGATGGCTACACCTTC.

The V and J genes are TRBV5-1 and TRBJ2-7; D gene unclear. V was trimmed by 1 base and J by 3 bases, leaving 11 bases between them. The germline CDR1 and CDR2 sequences are SGHRS and YFSETQ. The CDR3 is 14 amino acids. CDR3 sequence reads: CASSLLEFHYEQYF. CDR3 nucleotides: TGCGCCAGCAGCTTGCTAGAATTTCACTACGAGCAGTACTTC.

This clonotype was seen a few times. The chain combines TRBV3-1 with TRBJ2-7, with 7 bases lining up with TRBD2. Germline lookup yields CDR1 LGHDT and CDR2 YNNKEL (reference sequence). The CDR3 runs to 17 residues. V gave up 0 bases and J gave up 0 bases; unmatched junction bases: 8. The CDR3 coding sequence is TGTGCCAGCAGCCAAGATTTCGGACTAGACATCTCCTACGAGCAGTACTTC. This sequence encodes CASSQDFGLDISYEQYF.

There are a few counts of this clonotype. The CDR3 nucleotides are TGTGCCAGTAGTATAGATCGAAGCAGCGAGCAGTTCTTC. Residues: CASSIDRSSEQFF. The gene calls are TRBV19 and TRBJ2-1; no reliable D call. The CDR3 is 13 residues long. Germline V CDR1 and CDR2: LNHDA, SQIVND (reference sequence). Trimming removed 0 bases at V and 10 bases at J, with 10 bases between.

The rearrangement uses TRBV5-1 and TRBJ1-2, with D perhaps TRBD1 (6 bases). CDR1 and CDR2 from the germline V gene are SGHRS and YFSETQ. The ends were cut back, 4 bases at V and 4 bases at J, with 14 bases in the middle. This CDR3 contains 14 residues. The CDR3 DNA reads as TGCGCCAGCAGCACAGGGAGGGTAGGCTATGGCTACACCTTC. This translates into CASSTGRVGYGYTF.

This clonotype was seen ten or more times. This sequence joins TRBV18 and TRBJ2-5, with D uncertain. The CDR3 is made up of 14 amino acids. Trimming stripped 1 base from V and 3 bases from J, with 9 bases between. CDR1 and CDR2 (germline): KGHSH, LQKENI. The CDR3 region is CASSPRAGEETQYF. CDR3 bases: TGTGCCAGCTCACCACGTGCAGGAGAAGAGACCCAGTACTTC.

As for this clonotype: The junction departs from germline at one end; a sequencing error may be responsible. CDR3 sequence: CATSRTQASSQPQHF. In nucleotides, the CDR3 is TGTGCCACCAGCCGGACACAGGCGAGCAGTCAGCCCCAGCATTTT. This chain connects TRBV15 to TRBJ1-5; D is perhaps TRBD1 (5 bases). This CDR3 region has 15 residues. Germline loops: CDR1 LNHNV, CDR2 YYDKDF (reference sequence).

This clonotype was seen at least ten times. The chain uses TRBV18 and TRBJ1-1; maybe TRBD1 (5 bases). The V end lost 4 bases, the J end lost 3 bases, and 18 bases lay between the germline ends. Germline assignment: CDR1 KGHSH and CDR2 LQKENI. The CDR3 covers 16 residues. The CDR3 spells CASSRKRVGGDTEAFF. CDR3 bases: TGTGCCAGCTCACGCAAACGGGTTGGAGGGGACACTGAAGCTTTCTTT.

In its sample, this clonotype was seen a few times. The chain uses TRBV20-1 and TRBJ1-5; TRBD1 matches at 10 bases. V gave up 1 base and J gave up 2 bases; unmatched junction bases: 2. Germline-derived CDR1 and CDR2 are DFQATT and SNEGSKA (reference sequence). There are 15 residues in the CDR3. The chain's CDR3 is CSARGGTGGNQPQHF. The CDR3 DNA follows: TGCAGTGCTAGAGGTGGGACAGGGGGCAATCAGCCCCAGCATTTT.

The CDR3 protein is CASAREGGLNTGELFF. CDR3 DNA sequence: TGTGCCAGCGCCCGCGAGGGAGGGCTAAACACCGGGGAGCTGTTTTTT. The chain carries TRBV2 and TRBJ2-2; TRBD2 agrees at 7 bases. J gave up 2 bases and V 8 bases, and 11 bases lay outside the gene matches. The germline CDR1 and CDR2 sequences are SNHLY and FYNNEI. The CDR3 spans 16 residues.

J is TRBJ2-4 and V is TRBV5-5; TRBD2 agrees at 8 bases. The CDR3 length is 16 residues. V lost 4 bases and J lost 8; bases outside the gene matches: 14. CDR1 SGHKS and CDR2 YYEKEE come from the germline V gene (reference sequence). In DNA form, the CDR3 reads TGTGCCAGCAGCGGAGAGATTAGCGGGAAAGTAGACATTCAGTACTTC. Translated: CASSGEISGKVDIQYF.

This clonotype has at least ten counts. The CDR3: CSALTSGGSYEQYF. The CDR3, as DNA: TGCAGTGCTCTAACTAGCGGGGGCTCCTACGAGCAGTACTTC. This chain connects TRBV20-1 to TRBJ2-7; 11 nucleotides match TRBD2. CDR1 and CDR2 (germline): DFQATT, SNEGSKA (reference sequence). The V segment lost 5 bases and the J segment 0 bases; nucleotides outside the gene matches: 3. The CDR3 is 14 residues long.

On this clonotype itself: This may arise from a read error, as a much more abundant clone is one base away. The chain is built from TRBV30 and TRBJ2-1; a possible D gene is TRBD2 (6 bases). This CDR3 has 14 residues. CDR1 and CDR2 (germline): GTSNPN, SVGIG (reference sequence). V shed 2 bases and J shed 4 bases, with 12 bases lying between them. In DNA, the CDR3 is TGTGCCTGGAGTTCCAACGGGGGATACAATGAGCAGTTCTTC. It yields the protein CAWSSNGGYNEQFF.

This clonotype was counted many times. This chain links TRBV6-1 with TRBJ1-5; tentatively, D is TRBD1 (5 bases). CDR1 and CDR2 from the germline V gene are MNHNS and SASEGT. This CDR3 is 16 amino acids long. Trimming took 2 bases from V and 0 from J, leaving 11 bases between them. In nucleotides, the CDR3 is TGTGCCAGCAGTGAATTGGGGGACCATAGCAATCAGCCCCAGCATTTT. Translating it yields CASSELGDHSNQPQHF.